This TCR beta chain emerged from a study of blood T cell repertoires in COVID-19. Study information: Donors in the United States, Italy and Spain gave samples during acute or convalescent COVID-19. PBMCs, B-cell-depleted T cells, or T cells provided the cDNA or gDNA that made up the material.

Using immunoSEQ multiplex PCR, the repertoire was profiled, and TCRdb retains in-frame clones only, with some absent. This sample yields around 500,000 clones, of which approximately 85% are seen a single time; roughly 3.1% belongs to the top ten. The sequencing input was peripheral blood. This receptor was identified in a human donor in a cohort sampled during active COVID-19.

Written as DNA, the CDR3 is TGCAGCGTTGGGCATGCTGGAAACACCATATATTTT. Amino acid sequence: CSVGHAGNTIYF. This chain links TRBV29-1 with TRBJ1-3; D is ambiguous. Trimming took 4 bases from V and 2 from J, leaving 6 bases between them. This CDR3 is 12 amino acids long. Per the germline V gene, CDR1 is SQVTM and CDR2 is ANQGSEA.